A single sample is the source of the 18 T cell receptor beta chains below, sequenced in a study of shared clonotypes between healthy human individuals (dated by TCRdb to 2020 to 2022). Library preparation was by the immunoSEQ multiplex PCR assay. TCRdb took over this immuneACCESS table, retaining in-frame rearrangements with V and J assigned. Such tables are incomplete; in checked studies, under half of the missing clones stem from an unresolved V gene, and the remainder is unexplained. For this sample there are fewer than 1.6 million clones; 97% to 99% appear just once. About 0.34% of the sample is held by the ten biggest clonotypes. The sequencing sample was made of naive CD4+ T cells sorted from blood. The sample's cell subset or site, from its label and the paper: CD45RA+ positively selected. The receptors originated from a man aged 25-45 years in good health.

The gene calls are TRBV15 and TRBJ1-5, with D possibly TRBD1 on 5 matching bases. CDR3 length: 15 amino acids. Germline V gene lookup returns CDR1 LNHNV and CDR2 YYDKDF (reference sequence). V was clipped by 0 bases and J by 5 bases, with 11 bases between them. CDR3 nucleotide sequence: TGTGCCACCAGCAGAGATGGCAGGGAGTATCAGCCCCAGCATTTT. Amino acids: CATSRDGREYQPQHF.

In DNA, the CDR3 is TGTGCCAGCAGCTCATACAGGGGGCGAGGCACCGGGGAGCTGTTTTTT. Its protein is CASSSYRGRGTGELFF. The rearrangement links TRBV7-9 to TRBJ2-2; 9 bases align to TRBD1. CDR3 length: 16 amino acids. J gave up 4 bases and V 4 bases, and 7 bases lay outside the gene matches. Germline V gene lookup returns CDR1 SEHNR and CDR2 FQNEAQ (reference sequence).

V and J are TRBV20-1 and TRBJ2-5; D possibly corresponds to TRBD2 (6 bases). The germline V gene encodes CDR1 DFQATT and CDR2 SNEGSKA (reference sequence). V lost 5 bases, J lost 3 bases, and 7 bases lay in between. This CDR3 has 11 residues. CDR3 region: CSASSEETQYF. The CDR3 nucleotides read TGCAGTGCTTCTAGCGAAGAGACCCAGTACTTC.

V gene TRBV25-1 combines with J gene TRBJ2-7; TRBD1 matches at 8 bases. V dropped 1 base and J dropped 3; count of bases not matched to a gene: 2. Germline assignment: CDR1 MGHDK and CDR2 SYGVNS. This CDR3 is 14 amino acids long. The CDR3 is CASSELGTGYEQYF. CDR3 sequence (DNA): TGTGCCAGCAGTGAATTGGGGACAGGCTACGAGCAGTACTTC.

The V gene is TRBV9, the J gene TRBJ2-2; 11 nucleotides align to TRBD2. The CDR3 contains 18 residues. Germline V gene sequence: CDR1 SGDLS, CDR2 YYNGEE. J lost 0 bases, V lost 1 base, and 5 bases had no gene match. The CDR3 region is CASSVTSGSRANTGELFF. In nucleotides, the CDR3 is TGTGCCAGCAGCGTAACTAGCGGGAGCAGGGCGAACACCGGGGAGCTGTTTTTT.

The V call is TRBV28, the J call TRBJ2-3; 8 bases line up with TRBD1. The CDR3 covers 14 residues. V gave up 8 bases and J gave up 1 base; unmatched junction bases: 5. The germline V gene encodes CDR1 MDHEN and CDR2 SYDVKM. The CDR3 region has the DNA TGTGCCAGCCTTCAGACAGGGGGCACAGATACGCAGTATTTT. It translates to CASLQTGGTDTQYF. The entire variable domain, with the rest obtained from reference TRBV28 and TRBJ2-3, is as follows: DVKVTQSSRYLVKRTGEKVFLECVQDMDHENMFWYRQDPGLGLRLIYFSYDVKMKEKGDIPEGYSVSREKKERFSLILESASTNQTSMYLCASLQTGGTDTQYFGPGTRLTVL.

This chain joins TRBV6-1 and TRBJ1-2; TRBD1 is a possible D gene (5 bases). Trimming removed 8 bases at V and 7 bases at J, with 20 bases between. Germline V gives CDR1 MNHNS, CDR2 SASEGT. The CDR3 runs 14 residues. CDR3 nucleotide sequence: TGTGCCAGCCAGTATGCACAAGACAGTCCTGGCTACACCTTC. This codes for CASQYAQDSPGYTF.

V usage is TRBV5-8 and J usage is TRBJ2-7; D unclear. The germline V and J ends were trimmed by 3 bases and 2 bases, with 15 bases remaining between them. The CDR3 runs to 15 residues. Germline V gene lookup returns CDR1 SGHTS and CDR2 YDEGEE. CDR3 in amino acids: CASSSYLKSPYEQYF. As DNA, the CDR3 is TGTGCCAGCAGCTCATATTTAAAGTCCCCCTACGAGCAGTACTTC.

This clone was recorded only once. CDR3 protein: CASSPRQEASGRGTDTQYF. CDR3 in DNA: TGTGCCAGCAGTCCCAGACAGGAAGCTAGCGGGAGGGGTACAGATACGCAGTATTTT. The chain joins TRBV5-4 to TRBJ2-3; TRBD2 aligns across 12 bases. Germline V gene data show CDR1 as SGHNT and CDR2 as YYREEE (reference sequence). Trimming at V came to 5 bases and at J to 3 bases, leaving 16 bases not matched to a gene. The CDR3 has 19 amino acids. Combining the CDR3 with reference TRBV5-4 and TRBJ2-3 gives the whole variable domain ETGVTQSPTHLIKTRGQQVTLRCSSQSGHNTVSWYQQALGQGPQFIFQYYREEENGRGNFPPRFSGLQFPNYSSELNVNALELDDSALYLCASSPRQEASGRGTDTQYFGPGTRLTVL.

CDR3 sequence: CASSFRQGVVNEQFF. The CDR3 nucleotides are TGTGCCAGCAGCTTCCGACAGGGAGTAGTAAATGAGCAGTTCTTC. This chain uses TRBV7-2 with TRBJ2-1; 7 bases fit TRBD1. CDR1 SGHTA and CDR2 FQGNSA come from the germline V gene. Trimming removed 3 bases from V and 7 bases from J; junction bases left unmatched: 9. The CDR3 sequence is 15 residues long.

The chain is built from TRBV6-5 and TRBJ2-7; 7 nucleotides align to TRBD2. Germline CDR1 reads MNHEY; CDR2 reads SVGAGI. The CDR3 sequence is 11 residues long. Unmatched junction bases numbered 10, after V lost 8 bases and J lost 12 bases. This CDR3 is CASGLGGSVYF. The CDR3, as DNA: TGTGCCAGCGGCCTCGGGGGGAGTGTGTACTTC.

This clone was observed once. This CDR3 is CSVQTARDEQYF. The CDR3 nucleotides are TGCAGCGTACAGACAGCACGCGACGAGCAGTACTTC. The V and J genes are TRBV29-1 and TRBJ2-7; D possibly corresponds to TRBD1 (5 bases). Germline values: CDR1 SQVTM, CDR2 ANQGSEA. The CDR3 sequence is 12 residues long. Trimming removed 6 bases at V and 5 bases at J, with 14 bases between.

Note on this clone: This sample also contains other DNA sequences that code for the same CDR3. This chain connects TRBV19 to TRBJ2-7, with 9 bases fitting TRBD2. Germline CDR1 LNHDA, CDR2 SQIVND (reference sequence). Losses at the gene ends were 4 bases for V and 2 bases for J; bases not matched to a gene: 0. The CDR3 has 13 residues. The CDR3 sequence is CASSSGRAYEQYF. The CDR3 nucleotides read TGTGCCAGTAGTAGCGGGAGGGCCTACGAGCAGTACTTC.

The rearrangement links TRBV19 to TRBJ2-1; 12 bases are a match to TRBD2. The CDR3 has 19 amino acids. Germline V lookup: CDR1 LNHDA, CDR2 SQIVND (reference sequence). V shed 3 bases, J shed 0 bases, and the junction held 9 bases outside the gene matches. The CDR3 sequence is CASSIHGTSGRSSYNEQFF. For the CDR3, the DNA is TGTGCCAGTAGTATCCACGGGACTAGCGGGCGGAGCTCCTACAATGAGCAGTTCTTC. Using reference TRBV19 and TRBJ2-1 for the parts outside the CDR3, the full variable domain is DGGITQSPKYLFRKEGQNVTLSCEQNLNHDAMYWYRQDPGQGLRLIYYSQIVNDFQKGDIAEGYSVSREKKESFPLTVTSAQKNPTAFYLCASSIHGTSGRSSYNEQFFGPGTRLTVL.

V usage is TRBV11-2 and J usage is TRBJ2-6; D remains ambiguous. CDR3 length equals 14 residues. Trimming took off 1 base at V and 4 bases at J, with 5 bases between the two ends. Germline values: CDR1 SGHAT, CDR2 FQNNGV. CDR3 amino acids: CASSLVVGANVLTF. For the CDR3, the DNA is TGTGCCAGCAGCTTAGTCGTGGGGGCCAACGTCCTGACTTTC.

The genes are TRBV5-1 and TRBJ2-1; 14 bases are a match to TRBD2. This CDR3 spans 18 amino acids. With V trimmed by 0 bases and J by 9 bases, 11 bases remained unmatched. The germline gives CDR1 SGHRS, CDR2 YFSETQ. CDR3 loop: CASSLVSLLGLAGGEQFF. DNA for the CDR3: TGCGCCAGCAGCTTGGTTTCTCTTCTTGGACTAGCGGGGGGTGAGCAGTTCTTC.

V usage is TRBV30 and J usage is TRBJ2-1; 7 bases match TRBD2. CDR3 size: 17 residues. J gave up 0 bases and V 4 bases, and 12 bases lay outside the gene matches. Germline-derived CDR1 and CDR2 are GTSNPN and SVGIG (reference sequence). CDR3 coding DNA: TGTGCCTGGACGGGGGGTCGGTTACCAAGCTCCTACAATGAGCAGTTCTTC. It translates to CAWTGGRLPSSYNEQFF.

The V and J genes are TRBV6-1 and TRBJ2-4; D perhaps matches TRBD2 (5 bases). There are 16 residues in the CDR3. V lost 0 bases and J lost 1, with 10 bases in between. The germline V gene has CDR1 MNHNS and CDR2 SASEGT. This CDR3 reads CASSEAGVSAKNIQYF. Written as DNA, the CDR3 is TGTGCCAGCAGTGAAGCGGGAGTAAGCGCCAAAAACATTCAGTACTTC.